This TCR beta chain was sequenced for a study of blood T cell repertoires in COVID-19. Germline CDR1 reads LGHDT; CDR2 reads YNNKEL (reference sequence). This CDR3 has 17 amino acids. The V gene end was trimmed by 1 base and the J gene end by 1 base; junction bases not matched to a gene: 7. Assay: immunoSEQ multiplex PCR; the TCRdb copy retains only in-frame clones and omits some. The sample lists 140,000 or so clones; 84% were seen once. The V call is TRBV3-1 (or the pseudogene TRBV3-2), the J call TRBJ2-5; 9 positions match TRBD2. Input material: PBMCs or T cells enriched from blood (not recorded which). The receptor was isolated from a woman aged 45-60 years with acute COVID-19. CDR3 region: CASSQGLLAGSQETQYF. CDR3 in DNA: TGTGCCAGCAGCCAAGGTCTCCTAGCGGGATCCCAAGAGACCCAGTACTTC.